This T cell receptor (beta chain) came from a study of blood T cell repertoires in COVID-19. Across the study: The analysed material was cDNA or gDNA that came from T cells, B-cell-depleted T cells, or PBMCs.

Per germline, CDR1 SGHRS and CDR2 YFSETQ. The CDR3 is 12 residues long. Between the trimmed V and J ends, which lost 4 bases and 6 bases, there was a span of 7 bases. Seattle's enrolled individuals joined amid active infection and were then monitored longitudinally. Original methodology: Researchers report that nucleated cell counts were estimated from reference gene primer amplification. The protocol was immunoSEQ multiplex PCR, while the TCRdb copy is restricted to in-frame clones and leaves out a portion. The V and J calls and clone size are taken from that table; D and trimming were inferred from the DNA. The data contain 220,000 or so clones, 85% to 90% of them singletons.

The TCR comes from a woman in her forties or fifties with COVID-19, enrolled during active disease. The chain employs TRBV5-1 and TRBJ1-4; D not certain. The sequencing sample was made of peripheral blood. The CDR3 protein is CASSPPDEKLFF. The CDR3 DNA sequence: TGCGCCAGCAGCCCCCCGGATGAAAAACTGTTTTTT.